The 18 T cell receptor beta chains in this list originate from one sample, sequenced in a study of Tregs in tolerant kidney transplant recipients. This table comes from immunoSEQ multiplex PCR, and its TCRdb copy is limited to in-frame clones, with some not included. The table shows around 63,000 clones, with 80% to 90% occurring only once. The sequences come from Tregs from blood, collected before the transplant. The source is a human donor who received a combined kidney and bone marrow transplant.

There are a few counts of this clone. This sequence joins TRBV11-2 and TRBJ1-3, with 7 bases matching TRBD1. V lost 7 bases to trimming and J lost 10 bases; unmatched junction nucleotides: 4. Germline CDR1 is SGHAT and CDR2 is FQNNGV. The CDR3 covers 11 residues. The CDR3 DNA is TGTGCCAGCACACCGGGACAGACCATATATTTT. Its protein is CASTPGQTIYF.

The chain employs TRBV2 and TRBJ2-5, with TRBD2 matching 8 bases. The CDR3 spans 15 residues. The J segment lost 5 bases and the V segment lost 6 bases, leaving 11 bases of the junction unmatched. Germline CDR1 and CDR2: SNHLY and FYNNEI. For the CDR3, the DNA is TGTGCCAGCAGGGACGGGGCGGGGGGAAAGGAGACCCAGTACTTC. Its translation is CASRDGAGGKETQYF.

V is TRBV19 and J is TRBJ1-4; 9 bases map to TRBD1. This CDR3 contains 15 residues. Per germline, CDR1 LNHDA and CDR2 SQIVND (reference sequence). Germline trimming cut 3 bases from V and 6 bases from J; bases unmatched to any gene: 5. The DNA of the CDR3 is TGTGCCAGTAGTATTATGGGACAGGGCGATGAAAAACTGTTTTTT. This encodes CASSIMGQGDEKLFF.

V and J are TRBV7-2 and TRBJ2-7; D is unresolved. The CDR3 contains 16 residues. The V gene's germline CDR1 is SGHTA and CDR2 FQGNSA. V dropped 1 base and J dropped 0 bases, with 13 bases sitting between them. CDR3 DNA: TGTGCCAGCAGCTTAGTTGGCGGAATAAGCTCCTACGAGCAGTACTTC. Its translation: CASSLVGGISSYEQYF.

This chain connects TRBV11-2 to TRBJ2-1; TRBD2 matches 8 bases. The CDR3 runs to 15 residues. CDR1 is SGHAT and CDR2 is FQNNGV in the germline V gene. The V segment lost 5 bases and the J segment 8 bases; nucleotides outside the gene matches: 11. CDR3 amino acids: CASSLTSGSWDEQFF. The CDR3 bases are TGTGCCAGCAGCCTTACCAGCGGGAGCTGGGATGAGCAGTTCTTC. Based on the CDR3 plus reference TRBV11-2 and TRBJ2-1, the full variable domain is EAGVAQSPRYKIIEKRQSVAFWCNPISGHATLYWYQQILGQGPKLLIQFQNNGVVDDSQLPKDRFSAERLKGVDSTLKIQPAKLEDSAVYLCASSLTSGSWDEQFFGPGTRLTVL.

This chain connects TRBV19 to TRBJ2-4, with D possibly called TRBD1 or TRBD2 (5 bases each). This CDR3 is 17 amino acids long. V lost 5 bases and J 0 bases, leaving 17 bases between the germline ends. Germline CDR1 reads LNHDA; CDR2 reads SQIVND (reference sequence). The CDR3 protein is CASSAAGADLAKNIQYF. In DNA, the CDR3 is TGTGCCAGTAGTGCCGCCGGGGCAGATCTAGCCAAAAACATTCAGTACTTC.

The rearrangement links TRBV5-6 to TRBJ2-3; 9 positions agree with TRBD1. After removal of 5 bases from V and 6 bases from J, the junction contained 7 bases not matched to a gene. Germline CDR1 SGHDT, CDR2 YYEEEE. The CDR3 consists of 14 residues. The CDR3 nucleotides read TGTGCCAGCAGAAGAGGACAGGGGACCGATACGCAGTATTTT. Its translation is CASRRGQGTDTQYF.

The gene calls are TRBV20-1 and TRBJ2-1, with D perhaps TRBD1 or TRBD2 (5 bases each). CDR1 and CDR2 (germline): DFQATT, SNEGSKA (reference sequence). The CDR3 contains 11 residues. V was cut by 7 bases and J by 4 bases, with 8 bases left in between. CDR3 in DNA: TGCAGTGGGGACGTTTACAATGAGCAGTTCTTC. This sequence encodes CSGDVYNEQFF.

CDR3 protein: CASSLGFFSRGGLDEKLFF. CDR3 bases: TGTGCCAGCAGCTTAGGGTTCTTCTCACGAGGGGGCCTTGACGAAAAACTGTTTTTT. V and J are TRBV7-2 and TRBJ1-4; TRBD1 agrees at 7 bases. Germline loops: CDR1 SGHTA, CDR2 FQGNSA. The CDR3 is 19 amino acids. After removal of 1 base from V and 8 bases from J, the junction contained 19 bases not matched to a gene.

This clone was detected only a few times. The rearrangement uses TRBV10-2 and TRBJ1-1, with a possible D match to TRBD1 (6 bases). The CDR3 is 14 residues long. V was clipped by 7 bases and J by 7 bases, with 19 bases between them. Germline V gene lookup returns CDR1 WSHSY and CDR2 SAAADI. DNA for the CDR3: TGCGCCAGCACCTCTCCGACAGGACCATATGAAGCTTTCTTT. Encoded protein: CASTSPTGPYEAFF.

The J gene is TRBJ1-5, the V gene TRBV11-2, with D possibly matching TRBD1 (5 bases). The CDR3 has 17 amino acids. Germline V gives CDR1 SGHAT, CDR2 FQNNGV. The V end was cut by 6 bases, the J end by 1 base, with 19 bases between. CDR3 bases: TGTGCCAGCAGTCCCGGCGCGGGGGAGAACAGCAATCAGCCCCAGCATTTT. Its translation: CASSPGAGENSNQPQHF.

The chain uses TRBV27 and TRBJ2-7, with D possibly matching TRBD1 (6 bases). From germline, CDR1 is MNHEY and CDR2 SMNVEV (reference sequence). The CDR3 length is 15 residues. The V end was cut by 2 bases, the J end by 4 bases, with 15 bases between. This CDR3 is CASSLMGAGGYEQYF. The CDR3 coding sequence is TGTGCCAGCAGTTTAATGGGGGCAGGAGGTTACGAGCAGTACTTC.

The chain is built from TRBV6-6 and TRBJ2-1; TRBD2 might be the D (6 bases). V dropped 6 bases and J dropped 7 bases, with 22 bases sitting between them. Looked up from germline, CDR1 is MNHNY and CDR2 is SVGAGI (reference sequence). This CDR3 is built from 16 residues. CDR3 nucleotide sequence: TGTGCCAGCAGAGATATGGGGGGTCTGAGGTGGAATGAGCAGTTCTTC. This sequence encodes CASRDMGGLRWNEQFF.

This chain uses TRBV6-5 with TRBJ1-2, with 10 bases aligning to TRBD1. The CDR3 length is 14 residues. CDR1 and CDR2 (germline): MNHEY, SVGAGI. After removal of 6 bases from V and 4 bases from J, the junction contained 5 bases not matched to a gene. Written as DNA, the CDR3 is TGTGCCAGCAGGAGGGACAGGGGAATCTATGGCTACACCTTC. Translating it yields CASRRDRGIYGYTF.

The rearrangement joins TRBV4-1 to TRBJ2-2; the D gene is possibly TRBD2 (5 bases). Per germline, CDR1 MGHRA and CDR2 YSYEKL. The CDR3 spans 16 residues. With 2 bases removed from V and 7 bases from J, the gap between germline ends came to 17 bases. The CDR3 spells CASSQPWTSPGGELFF. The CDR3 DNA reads TGCGCCAGCAGCCAACCTTGGACTTCCCCAGGCGGGGAGCTGTTTTTT.

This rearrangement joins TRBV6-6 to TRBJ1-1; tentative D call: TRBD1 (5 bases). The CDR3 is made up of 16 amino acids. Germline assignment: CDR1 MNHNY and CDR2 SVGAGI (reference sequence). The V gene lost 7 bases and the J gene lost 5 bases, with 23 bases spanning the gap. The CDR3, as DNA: TGTGCCAGCACTCCTTGGGGGGATTGGAAGCAAACTGAAGCTTTCTTT. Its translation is CASTPWGDWKQTEAFF.

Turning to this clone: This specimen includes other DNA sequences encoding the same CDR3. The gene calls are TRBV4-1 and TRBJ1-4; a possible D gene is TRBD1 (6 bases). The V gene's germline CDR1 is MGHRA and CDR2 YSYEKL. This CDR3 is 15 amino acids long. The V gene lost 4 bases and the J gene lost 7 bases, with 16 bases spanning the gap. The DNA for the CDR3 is TGCGCCAGCAGCCCCCTGGGGGCTTCGGGTGAAAAACTGTTTTTT. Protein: CASSPLGASGEKLFF.

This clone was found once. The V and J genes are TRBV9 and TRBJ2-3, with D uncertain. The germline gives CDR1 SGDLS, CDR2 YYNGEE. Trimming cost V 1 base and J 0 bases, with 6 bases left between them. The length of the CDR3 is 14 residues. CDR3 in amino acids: CASSVLGSTDTQYF. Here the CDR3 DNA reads TGTGCCAGCAGCGTACTTGGTAGCACAGATACGCAGTATTTT.